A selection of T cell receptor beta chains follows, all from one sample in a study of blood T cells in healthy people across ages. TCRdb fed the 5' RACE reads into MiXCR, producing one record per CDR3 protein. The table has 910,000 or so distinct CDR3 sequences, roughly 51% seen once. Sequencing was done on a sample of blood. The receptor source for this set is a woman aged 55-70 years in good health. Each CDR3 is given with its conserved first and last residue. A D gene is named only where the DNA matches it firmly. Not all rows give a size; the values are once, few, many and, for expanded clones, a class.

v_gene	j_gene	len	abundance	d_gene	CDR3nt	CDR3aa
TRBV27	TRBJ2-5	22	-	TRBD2	TGTGCCAGCAGTTTCTCCCCCTTCAACCGCGGACTAGCGGGAGGATATTTGGAGACCCAGTACTTC	CASSFSPFNRGLAGGYLETQYF
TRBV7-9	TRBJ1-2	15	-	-	TGTGCCAGCAGCTTAGAGGCGGCCAGTAGTTATGGCTACACCTTC	CASSLEAASSYGYTF
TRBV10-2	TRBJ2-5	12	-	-	TGCGCCAGCAAGGGGCCGAAAGAGACCCAGTACTTC	CASKGPKETQYF
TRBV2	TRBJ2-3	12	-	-	TGTGCCAGTCCAGGACAGCGCGGGGTGCAGTATTTT	CASPGQRGVQYF
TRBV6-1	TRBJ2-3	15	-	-	TGTGCCATCAAACGCTCTGCTGGGAGCACAGATACGCAGTATTTT	CAIKRSAGSTDTQYF
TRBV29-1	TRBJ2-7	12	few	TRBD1	TGCAGCGTAACAGGGGGCTTGGACGAGCAGTACTTC	CSVTGGLDEQYF
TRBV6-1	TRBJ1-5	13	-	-	TGTGCCAGCAACGAACAAGTCAATCAGCCCCAGCATTTT	CASNEQVNQPQHF
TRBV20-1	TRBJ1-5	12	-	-	TGCAGTGCTCGAATCCTTAATCAGCCCCAGCATTTT	CSARILNQPQHF
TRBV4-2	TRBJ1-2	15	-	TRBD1	TGTGCCAGCAGCCCCGGCGGACAGGGAGCGCGGGGCTACACCTTC	CASSPGGQGARGYTF
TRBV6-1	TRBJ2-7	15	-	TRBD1	TGTGCCAGTTCGACCGGGACAGGGGTCGCCTACGAGCAGTACTTC	CASSTGTGVAYEQYF
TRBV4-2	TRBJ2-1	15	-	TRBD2	TGTGCCAGCAGTGGGGCCGGGAGGGTTTACAATGAGCAGTTCTTC	CASSGAGRVYNEQFF
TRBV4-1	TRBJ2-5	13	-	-	TGCGCCAGCAGCCCAACTAGGAACAATGAGCAGTACTTC	CASSPTRNNEQYF
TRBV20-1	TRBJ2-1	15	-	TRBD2	TGCAGTGCTAGAGTCCGGCTAGCGGCTTACAATGAGCAGTTCTTC	CSARVRLAAYNEQFF
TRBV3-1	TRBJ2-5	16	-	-	TGTGCCAGCAGCGCAGGGGCTCGGGGCGAGCAAGAGACCCAGTACTTC	CASSAGARGEQETQYF
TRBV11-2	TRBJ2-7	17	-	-	TGTGCCAGCAGCACTAGGGGGGGCGCCTTTACAACCTACGAGCAGTACTTC	CASSTRGGAFTTYEQYF
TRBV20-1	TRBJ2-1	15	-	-	TGCAGTGCTAGAGATGCGGGCCGCACCTTCAATGAGCAGTTCTTC	CSARDAGRTFNEQFF
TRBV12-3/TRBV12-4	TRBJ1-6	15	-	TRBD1	TGTGCCAGCGGGCCACAGGGGGCGAATAATTCACCCCTCCACTTT	CASGPQGANNSPLHF
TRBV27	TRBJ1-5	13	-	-	TGTGCCAGCAGTAGCCGGGTCAATCAGCCCCAGCATTTT	CASSSRVNQPQHF
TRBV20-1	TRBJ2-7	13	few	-	TGCAGTGCTAGAGCCCCGTCTGGGGCCGAGCAGTACTTC	CSARAPSGAEQYF
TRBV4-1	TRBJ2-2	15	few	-	TGCGCCAGCAGTCCACAGGGAGGTTTCACCGGGGAGCTGTTTTTT	CASSPQGGFTGELFF
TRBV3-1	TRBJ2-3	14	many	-	TGTGCCAGCAGCCACCGCGCCCGCACAGATACGCAGTATTTT	CASSHRARTDTQYF
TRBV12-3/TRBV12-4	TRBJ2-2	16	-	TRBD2	TGTGCCAGCAGTCCCTGGACTAGCGGGAGCGCCGGGGAGCTGTTTTTT	CASSPWTSGSAGELFF
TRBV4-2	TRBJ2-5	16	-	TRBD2	TGTGCCAGCAGCCAAGATAAGAGGGAGGGAGGGGATGAGCAGTACTTC	CASSQDKREGGDEQYF
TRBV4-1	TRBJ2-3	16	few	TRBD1	TGCGCCAGCAGCCGAATCCCGGGACAGGGGGTGGATACGCAGTATTTT	CASSRIPGQGVDTQYF
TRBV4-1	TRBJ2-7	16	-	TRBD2	TGCGCCAGCAGCCAACTACTAGCGGGAGGGTCCTACGAGCAGTACTTC	CASSQLLAGGSYEQYF
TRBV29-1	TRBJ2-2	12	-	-	TGCAGCGGGGGAGATTGGGCCGGGGAGCTGTTTTTT	CSGGDWAGELFF
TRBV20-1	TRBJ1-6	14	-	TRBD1	TGCAGTGCTACTCTGCCAGGGGGGGATTCACCCCTCCACTTT	CSATLPGGDSPLHF